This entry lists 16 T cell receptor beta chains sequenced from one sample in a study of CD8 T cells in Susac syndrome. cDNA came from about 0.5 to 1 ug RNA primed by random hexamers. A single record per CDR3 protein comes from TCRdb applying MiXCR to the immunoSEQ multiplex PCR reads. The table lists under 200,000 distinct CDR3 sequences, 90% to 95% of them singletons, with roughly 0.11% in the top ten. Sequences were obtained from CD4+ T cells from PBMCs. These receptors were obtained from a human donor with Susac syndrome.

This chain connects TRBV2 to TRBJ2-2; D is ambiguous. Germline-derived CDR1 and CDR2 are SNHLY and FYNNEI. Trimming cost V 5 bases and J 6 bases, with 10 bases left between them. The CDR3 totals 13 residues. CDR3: CASSFSLSGELFF. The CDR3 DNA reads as TGTGCCAGCAGTTTTAGTCTTTCCGGGGAGCTGTTTTTT.

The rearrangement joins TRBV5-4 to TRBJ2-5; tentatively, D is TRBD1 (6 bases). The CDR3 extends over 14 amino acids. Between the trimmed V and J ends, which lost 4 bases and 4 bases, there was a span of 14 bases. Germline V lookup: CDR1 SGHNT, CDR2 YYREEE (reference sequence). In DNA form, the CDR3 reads TGTGCCAGCAGCCCTCGTGGACAGACAGAGACCCAGTACTTC. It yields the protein CASSPRGQTETQYF.

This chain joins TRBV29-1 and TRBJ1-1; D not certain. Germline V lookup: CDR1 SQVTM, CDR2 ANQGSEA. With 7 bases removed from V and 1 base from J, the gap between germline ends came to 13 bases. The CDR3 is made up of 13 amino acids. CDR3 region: CSAMTQPNTEAFF. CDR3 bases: TGCAGCGCCATGACCCAACCGAACACTGAAGCTTTCTTT.

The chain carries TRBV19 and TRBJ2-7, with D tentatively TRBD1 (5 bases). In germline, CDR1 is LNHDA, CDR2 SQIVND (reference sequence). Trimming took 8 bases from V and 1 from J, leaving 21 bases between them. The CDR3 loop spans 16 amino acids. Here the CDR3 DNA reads TGTGCCAGTTCCTTGGCTGGCAGGGCCGTTTCCTACGAGCAGTACTTC. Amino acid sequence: CASSLAGRAVSYEQYF.

The DNA of the CDR3 is TGTGCCTGGAGTGTATCCCCTACCCGGGGCTACACCTTC. Translating it yields CAWSVSPTRGYTF. This rearrangement joins TRBV30 to TRBJ1-2; no firm D call. Germline V lookup: CDR1 GTSNPN, CDR2 SVGIG (reference sequence). The V and J ends lost 0 bases and 8 bases respectively, with 13 bases between them. This CDR3 has 13 amino acids. Together with reference TRBV30 and TRBJ1-2, the CDR3 gives the full variable domain: SQTIHQWPATLVQPVGSPLSLECTVEGTSNPNLYWYRQAAGRGLQLLFYSVGIGQISSEVPQNLSASRPQDRQFILSSKKLLLSDSGFYLCAWSVSPTRGYTFGSGTRLTVV.

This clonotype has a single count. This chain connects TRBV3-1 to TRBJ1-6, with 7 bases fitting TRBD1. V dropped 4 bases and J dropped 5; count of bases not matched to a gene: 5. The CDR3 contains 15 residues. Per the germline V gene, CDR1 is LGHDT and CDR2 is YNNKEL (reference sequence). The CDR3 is CASSLRDRDNSPLHF. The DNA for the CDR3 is TGTGCCAGCAGCCTACGGGACAGAGATAATTCACCCCTCCACTTT. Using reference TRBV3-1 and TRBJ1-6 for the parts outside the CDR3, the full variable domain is DTAVSQTPKYLVTQMGNDKSIKCEQNLGHDTMYWYKQDSKKFLKIMFSYNNKELIINETVPNRFSPKSPDKAHLNLHINSLELGDSAVYFCASSLRDRDNSPLHFGNGTRLTVT.

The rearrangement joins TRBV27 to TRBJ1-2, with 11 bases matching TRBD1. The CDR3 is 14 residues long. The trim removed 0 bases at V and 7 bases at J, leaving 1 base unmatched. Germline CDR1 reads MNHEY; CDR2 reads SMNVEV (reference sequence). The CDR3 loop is CASSLSGTGGGYTF. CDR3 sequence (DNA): TGTGCCAGCAGTTTATCCGGGACAGGGGGTGGCTACACCTTC.

The CDR3 nucleotides read TGCAGTGCTAGAGAGATTGCGGGGGGGCGAGAGACCCAGTACTTC. This encodes CSAREIAGGRETQYF. The rearrangement uses TRBV20-1 and TRBJ2-5; 9 positions agree with TRBD2. CDR3 length: 15 amino acids. V shed 0 bases and J 4 bases; nucleotides not matched to a gene: 6. Germline values: CDR1 DFQATT, CDR2 SNEGSKA (reference sequence).

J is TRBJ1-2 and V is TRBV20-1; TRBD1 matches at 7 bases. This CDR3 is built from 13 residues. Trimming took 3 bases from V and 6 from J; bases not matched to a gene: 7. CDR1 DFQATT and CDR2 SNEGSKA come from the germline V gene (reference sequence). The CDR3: CSASDRVVDGYTF. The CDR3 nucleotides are TGCAGTGCTAGCGACAGGGTCGTTGATGGCTACACCTTC.

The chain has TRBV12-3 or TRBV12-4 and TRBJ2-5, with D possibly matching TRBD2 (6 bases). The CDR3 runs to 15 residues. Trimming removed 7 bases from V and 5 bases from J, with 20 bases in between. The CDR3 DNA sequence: TGTGCCAGCACCCTAGGATACCTCCGGGGGGAGACCCAGTACTTC. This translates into CASTLGYLRGETQYF.

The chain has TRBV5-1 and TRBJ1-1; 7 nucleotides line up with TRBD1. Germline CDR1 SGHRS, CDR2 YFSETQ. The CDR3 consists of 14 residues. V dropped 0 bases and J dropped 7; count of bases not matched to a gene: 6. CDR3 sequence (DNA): TGCGCCAGCAGCTTGGAGGGGGCGCAGGGTGAAGCTTTCTTT. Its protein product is CASSLEGAQGEAFF.

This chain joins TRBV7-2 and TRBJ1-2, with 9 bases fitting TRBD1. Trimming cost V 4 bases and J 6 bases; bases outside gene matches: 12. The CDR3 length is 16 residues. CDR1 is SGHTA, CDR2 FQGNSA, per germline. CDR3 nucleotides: TGTGCCAGCAGCTCCCAGCAGGCCGGACAGGGGAATGGCTACACCTTC. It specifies CASSSQQAGQGNGYTF.

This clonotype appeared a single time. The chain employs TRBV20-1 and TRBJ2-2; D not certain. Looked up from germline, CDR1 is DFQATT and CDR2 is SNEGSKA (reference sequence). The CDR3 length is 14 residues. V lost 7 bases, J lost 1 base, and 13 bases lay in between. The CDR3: CSVGSAENTGELFF. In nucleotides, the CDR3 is TGCAGTGTGGGTAGTGCGGAGAACACCGGGGAGCTGTTTTTT.

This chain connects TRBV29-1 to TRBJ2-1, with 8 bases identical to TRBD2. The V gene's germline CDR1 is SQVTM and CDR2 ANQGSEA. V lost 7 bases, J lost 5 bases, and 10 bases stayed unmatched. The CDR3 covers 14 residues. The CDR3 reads CSALGERGHNEQFF. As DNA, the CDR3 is TGCAGCGCCCTCGGGGAGCGGGGGCACAATGAGCAGTTCTTC.

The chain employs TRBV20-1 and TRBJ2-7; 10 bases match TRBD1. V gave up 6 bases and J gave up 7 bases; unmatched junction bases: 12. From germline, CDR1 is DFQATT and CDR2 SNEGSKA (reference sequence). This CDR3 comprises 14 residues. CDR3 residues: CSALGGQGSREQYF. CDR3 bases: TGCAGTGCCCTCGGGGGACAGGGGTCTCGTGAGCAGTACTTC.

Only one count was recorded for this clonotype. CDR3 amino acids: CSVVLTGGGGYTF. CDR3 bases: TGCAGCGTTGTCCTCACAGGCGGGGGAGGCTACACCTTC. This chain connects TRBV29-1 to TRBJ1-2; possible D gene TRBD1, 5 bases. Germline CDR1 is SQVTM and CDR2 is ANQGSEA. The V end lost 4 bases, the J end lost 8 bases, and 17 bases lay between the germline ends. The CDR3 consists of 13 residues.